Below, 28 T cell receptor beta chains from the same sample are listed, as sequenced in a study of cytomegalovirus exposure and HLA in healthy donors. Use of 60 Vbeta and 13 Jbeta primers characterized the PCR. The table came from immunoSEQ multiplex PCR; TCRdb's copy has only in-frame clones and leaves some out. This sample's clone table lists around 76,000 clones. Sequenced material: PBMCs. The receptors derive from a man aged 35-49 years in good health and CMV-seronegative.

The chain carries TRBV6-6 and TRBJ2-3, with TRBD2 matching over 8 bases. V was pared by 6 bases and J by 6 bases, with 14 bases of the junction left unmatched. This CDR3 is built from 16 residues. Germline CDR1 reads MNHNY; CDR2 reads SVGAGI (reference sequence). In nucleotides, the CDR3 is TGTGCCAGCAGCCCCTCGGTAGCGGGGATGGGGGATACGCAGTATTTT. It codes for CASSPSVAGMGDTQYF.

The chain is built from TRBV20-1 and TRBJ1-4; 8 bases align to TRBD1. The CDR3 runs to 11 residues. Trimming cost V 0 bases and J 16 bases; bases outside gene matches: 4. Germline CDR1 and CDR2: DFQATT and SNEGSKA (reference sequence). The CDR3 bases are TGCAGTGCTAGAGAACCGGGACAGGCGTTTTTT. It codes for CSAREPGQAFF.

CDR3 sequence reads: CSVVSDQEGQPQHF. CDR3 coding DNA: TGCAGCGTTGTGTCAGATCAAGAGGGTCAGCCCCAGCATTTT. V and J are TRBV29-1 and TRBJ1-5; D is unresolved. The germline V and J ends were trimmed by 4 bases and 6 bases, with 16 bases remaining between them. The CDR3 runs 14 residues. Germline V lookup: CDR1 SQVTM, CDR2 ANQGSEA.

J is TRBJ1-4 and V is TRBV14, with a weak D call TRBD1 (6 bases). V lost 2 bases and J lost 5, with 21 bases in between. The germline gives CDR1 SGHDN, CDR2 FVKESK. The CDR3 has 18 amino acids. CDR3 sequence reads: CASSQPLTGPKGNEKLFF. The CDR3 nucleotides are TGTGCCAGCAGCCAACCGCTGACAGGACCGAAAGGAAATGAAAAACTGTTTTTT.

J is TRBJ1-2 and V is TRBV7-2, with D tentatively TRBD1 (5 bases). CDR3 length: 14 residues. Between the trimmed V and J ends, which lost 6 bases and 5 bases, there was a span of 16 bases. Germline V gene sequence: CDR1 SGHTA, CDR2 FQGNSA. The chain's CDR3 is CASRTPTETYGYTF. In DNA, the CDR3 is TGTGCCAGCAGGACACCGACAGAAACTTATGGCTACACCTTC.

The rearrangement joins TRBV6-6 to TRBJ2-2; perhaps TRBD2 as D (7 bases). The germline V gene has CDR1 MNHNY and CDR2 SVGAGI (reference sequence). The CDR3 has 15 residues. V was shortened by 2 bases and J by 3 bases, with 10 bases between the two germline ends. The CDR3 is CASSYRGAHTGELFF. The CDR3 coding sequence is TGTGCCAGCAGTTACCGGGGGGCGCACACCGGGGAGCTGTTTTTT.

The chain carries TRBV14 and TRBJ1-2; D remains ambiguous. This CDR3 contains 14 residues. Germline V gene data show CDR1 as SGHDN and CDR2 as FVKESK. Trimming removed 5 bases from V and 4 bases from J, with 14 bases in between. The CDR3 DNA reads as TGTGCCAGCAGCTACCGTCGGGAGGGCTATGGCTACACCTTC. Its protein is CASSYRREGYGYTF.

This rearrangement joins TRBV10-3 to TRBJ1-6, with 8 bases identical to TRBD1. The CDR3 totals 12 residues. The ends lost 10 bases at V and 10 bases at J; junction bases unmatched: 6. Per germline, CDR1 ENHRY and CDR2 SYGVKD. The CDR3 coding sequence is TGTGCCACCGGACAGGGAGAATCACCCCTCCACTTT. This sequence encodes CATGQGESPLHF.

The rearrangement links TRBV7-9 to TRBJ2-1; TRBD2 might be the D (6 bases). Germline CDR1 SEHNR, CDR2 FQNEAQ (reference sequence). The CDR3 is 14 amino acids. The V end lost 1 base, the J end lost 3 bases, and 7 bases lay between the germline ends. CDR3 in amino acids: CASSLGTNYNEQFF. The CDR3 coding sequence is TGTGCCAGCAGCTTAGGGACTAACTACAATGAGCAGTTCTTC.

This chain uses TRBV2 with TRBJ2-1, with TRBD2 identical over 13 bases. The CDR3 totals 14 residues. Per the germline V gene, CDR1 is SNHLY and CDR2 is FYNNEI. V shed 10 bases, J shed 7 bases, and the junction held 7 bases outside the gene matches. The CDR3, as DNA: TGTGCCACCACCCGGACTAGCGGGAGAAATGAGCAGTTCTTC. Translating it yields CATTRTSGRNEQFF.

The chain recombines TRBV6-1 with TRBJ2-3; 7 bases are a match to TRBD1. Losses at the gene ends were 4 bases for V and 5 bases for J; bases not matched to a gene: 15. The germline V gene has CDR1 MNHNS and CDR2 SASEGT. The CDR3 contains 17 residues. The CDR3 sequence is CASSGALGTAFLDTQYF. Written as DNA, the CDR3 is TGTGCCAGCAGTGGGGCCTTGGGGACAGCCTTTTTAGATACGCAGTATTTT.

This chain links TRBV28 with TRBJ2-7; maybe TRBD2 (6 bases). The V end lost 11 bases, the J end lost 2 bases, and 16 bases lay between the germline ends. The CDR3 has 13 residues. From germline, CDR1 is MDHEN and CDR2 SYDVKM. The CDR3: CAANRREPYEQYF. The CDR3 bases are TGTGCCGCTAATCGACGGGAGCCCTACGAGCAGTACTTC.

The genes are TRBV5-1 and TRBJ2-1; 8 bases align to TRBD1. Looked up from germline, CDR1 is SGHRS and CDR2 is YFSETQ. V lost 4 bases, J lost 0 bases, and 3 bases stayed unmatched. The CDR3 sequence is 15 residues long. The DNA for the CDR3 is TGCGCCAGCAGCGTAACAGGGGGCTCCTACAATGAGCAGTTCTTC. Its translation is CASSVTGGSYNEQFF.

The gene calls are TRBV6-5 and TRBJ2-5, with D possibly being TRBD2 (5 bases). The DNA end is more similar to TRBJ2-7, so the J call may be wrong. The CDR3 is made up of 11 amino acids. Germline V CDR1 and CDR2: MNHEY, SVGAGI. In DNA, the CDR3 is TGTGCCAGCAGTGACTATTACGAGCAGTACTTC. It yields the protein CASSDYYEQYF.

The rearrangement links TRBV9 to TRBJ1-2; D gene uncertain. Trimming pared 0 bases from V and 4 bases from J, leaving 13 bases between. This CDR3 has 15 amino acids. Germline lookup yields CDR1 SGDLS and CDR2 YYNGEE. CDR3 in amino acids: CASSVGLTSSYGYTF. The CDR3 nucleotides are TGTGCCAGCAGCGTAGGTCTCACGTCTAGCTATGGCTACACCTTC.

In DNA, the CDR3 is TGTGCCAGCAGTGAAGCAGGAGTAACCTCTGGAAACACCATATATTTT. This translates into CASSEAGVTSGNTIYF. The V call is TRBV6-1, the J call TRBJ1-3, with D unresolved. The CDR3 contains 16 residues. The V end lost 0 bases, the J end lost 0 bases, and 9 bases lay between the germline ends. Per the germline V gene, CDR1 is MNHNS and CDR2 is SASEGT.

This chain links TRBV7-2 with TRBJ2-2; 13 positions match TRBD2. The CDR3 runs 16 residues. Trimming at V came to 5 bases and at J to 3 bases, leaving 3 bases not matched to a gene. Looked up from germline, CDR1 is SGHTA and CDR2 is FQGNSA. CDR3 amino acids: CASSQTSGGYTGELFF. DNA for the CDR3: TGTGCCAGCAGCCAGACTAGCGGGGGGTACACCGGGGAGCTGTTTTTT.

The chain couples TRBV7-2 to TRBJ1-1, with D tentatively TRBD1 (5 bases). V shed 5 bases and J shed 4 bases, with 14 bases lying between them. The germline gives CDR1 SGHTA, CDR2 FQGNSA. The CDR3 loop spans 14 amino acids. Written as DNA, the CDR3 is TGTGCCAGCAGCCCGGAGACAGCTTCCACTGAAGCTTTCTTT. This codes for CASSPETASTEAFF.

This rearrangement joins TRBV29-1 to TRBJ1-2; 7 bases map to TRBD1. The V gene's germline CDR1 is SQVTM and CDR2 ANQGSEA. After removal of 6 bases from V and 3 bases from J, the junction contained 7 bases not matched to a gene. The CDR3 has 13 residues. In DNA form, the CDR3 reads TGCAGCGTCACAACAGGGGCGGACTATGGCTACACCTTC. It specifies CSVTTGADYGYTF. Combining the CDR3 with reference TRBV29-1 and TRBJ1-2 gives the whole variable domain SAVISQKPSRDICQRGTSLTIQCQVDSQVTMMFWYRQQPGQSLTLIATANQGSEATYESGFVIDKFPISRPNLTFSTLTVSNMSPEDSSIYLCSVTTGADYGYTFGSGTRLTVV.

The V and J genes are TRBV29-1 and TRBJ2-2; tentative D call: TRBD2 (6 bases). Trimming removed 6 bases from V and 1 base from J, with 6 bases in between. The CDR3 loop spans 12 amino acids. Per germline, CDR1 SQVTM and CDR2 ANQGSEA. For the CDR3, the DNA is TGCAGCGTGGAGGGGAACACCGGGGAGCTGTTTTTT. Its translation: CSVEGNTGELFF.

The V call is TRBV7-2, the J call TRBJ2-1, with 7 bases aligning to TRBD2. Germline lookup yields CDR1 SGHTA and CDR2 FQGNSA. The CDR3 has 15 residues. The V and J ends lost 7 bases and 10 bases, in that order; junction bases with no gene match: 16. The CDR3 coding sequence is TGTGCCAGCATTAGGGAGCGGGATGCCTTCGGAGAGCAGTTCTTC. Translating gives CASIRERDAFGEQFF.

The chain combines TRBV2 with TRBJ1-2; 7 nucleotides match TRBD1. CDR1 and CDR2 (germline): SNHLY, FYNNEI. CDR3 size: 14 residues. J lost 8 bases, V lost 8 bases, and 14 bases had no gene match. CDR3 DNA sequence: TGTGCCAGCGGCGGACAGGCAGCCTCGTTCGGCTACACCTTC. Amino acids: CASGGQAASFGYTF.

V usage is TRBV5-6 and J usage is TRBJ2-7; D ambiguous. Looked up from germline, CDR1 is SGHDT and CDR2 is YYEEEE. V was pared by 3 bases and J by 2 bases, with 3 bases between. The CDR3 runs to 11 residues. This CDR3 reads CASSSAYEQYF. The CDR3 DNA sequence: TGTGCCAGCAGCTCAGCCTACGAGCAGTACTTC.

The genes are TRBV7-9 and TRBJ2-3; 9 bases are shared with TRBD2. CDR3 size: 19 residues. In germline, CDR1 is SEHNR, CDR2 FQNEAQ (reference sequence). Trimming removed 5 bases from V and 5 bases from J; junction bases left unmatched: 20. The CDR3 region is CASSHSGGSGRWLIDTQYF. For the CDR3, the DNA is TGTGCCAGCAGCCACAGCGGGGGTAGCGGGAGATGGTTAATAGATACGCAGTATTTT.

The chain uses TRBV11-2 and TRBJ2-1; D may be TRBD1 (5 bases). Germline-derived CDR1 and CDR2 are SGHAT and FQNNGV. This CDR3 comprises 13 residues. Trimming shortened V by 2 bases and J by 5 bases, and 7 bases separated the two germline ends. This CDR3 is CASSLTGNNEQFF. The CDR3 DNA follows: TGTGCCAGCAGCTTAACAGGTAACAATGAGCAGTTCTTC.

The chain combines TRBV28 with TRBJ1-4; D might be TRBD1 (5 bases). This CDR3 is 14 amino acids long. Germline loops: CDR1 MDHEN, CDR2 SYDVKM. V gave up 4 bases and J gave up 5 bases, with 11 bases separating them. CDR3 coding DNA: TGTGCCAGCAGTTCCTCTAAGGGGAATGAAAAACTGTTTTTT. Its protein is CASSSSKGNEKLFF.

The genes are TRBV19 and TRBJ1-1; TRBD1 matches at 7 bases. Trimming removed 4 bases from V and 1 base from J; junction bases left unmatched: 3. The CDR3 contains 14 residues. Per the germline V gene, CDR1 is LNHDA and CDR2 is SQIVND (reference sequence). The CDR3 DNA follows: TGTGCCAGTAGTAAGGGACAGTCGAACACTGAAGCTTTCTTT. It is translated as CASSKGQSNTEAFF.

The J gene is TRBJ2-1, the V gene TRBV10-2, with no clear D. The CDR3 spans 15 residues. V lost 2 bases to trimming and J lost 0 bases, with 8 bases between them. The V gene's germline CDR1 is WSHSY and CDR2 SAAADI. The chain's CDR3 is CASSEAEVSYNEQFF. The CDR3, as DNA: TGCGCCAGCAGTGAGGCGGAAGTCTCCTACAATGAGCAGTTCTTC.